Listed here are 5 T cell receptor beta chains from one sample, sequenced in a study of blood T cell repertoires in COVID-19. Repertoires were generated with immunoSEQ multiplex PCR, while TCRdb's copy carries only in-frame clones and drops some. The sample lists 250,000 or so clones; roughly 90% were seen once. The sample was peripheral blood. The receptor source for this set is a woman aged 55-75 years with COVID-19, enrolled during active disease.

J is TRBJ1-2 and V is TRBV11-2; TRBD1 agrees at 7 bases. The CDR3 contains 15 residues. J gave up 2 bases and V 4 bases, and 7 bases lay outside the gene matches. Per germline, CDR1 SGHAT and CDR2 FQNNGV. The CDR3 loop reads CASSSTGTANYGYTF. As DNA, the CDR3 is TGTGCCAGCAGCTCGACCGGGACAGCAAACTATGGCTACACCTTC.

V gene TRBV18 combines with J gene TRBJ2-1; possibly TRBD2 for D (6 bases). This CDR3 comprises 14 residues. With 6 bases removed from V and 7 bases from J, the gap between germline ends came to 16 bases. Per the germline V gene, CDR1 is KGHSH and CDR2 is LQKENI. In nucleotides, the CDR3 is TGTGCCAGCTCTCGGGGGATTGGGGGGAATGAGCAGTTCTTC. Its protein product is CASSRGIGGNEQFF.

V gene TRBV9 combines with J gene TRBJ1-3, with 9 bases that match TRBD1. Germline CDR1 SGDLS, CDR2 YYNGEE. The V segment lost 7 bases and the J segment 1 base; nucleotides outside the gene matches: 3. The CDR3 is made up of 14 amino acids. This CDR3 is CASGQGLSGNTIYF. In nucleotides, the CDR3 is TGTGCCAGCGGACAGGGGTTATCTGGAAACACCATATATTTT. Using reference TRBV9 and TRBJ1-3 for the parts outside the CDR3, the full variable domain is DSGVTQTPKHLITATGQRVTLRCSPRSGDLSVYWYQQSLDQGLQFLIQYYNGEERAKGNILERFSAQQFPDLHSELNLSSLELGDSALYFCASGQGLSGNTIYFGEGSWLTVV.

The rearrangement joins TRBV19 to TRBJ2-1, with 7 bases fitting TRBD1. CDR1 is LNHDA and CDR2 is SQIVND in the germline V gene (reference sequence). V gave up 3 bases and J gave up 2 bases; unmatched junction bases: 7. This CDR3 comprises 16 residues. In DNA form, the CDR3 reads TGTGCCAGTAGTATTTCCGGGACAGCTACCTACAATGAGCAGTTCTTC. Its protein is CASSISGTATYNEQFF.

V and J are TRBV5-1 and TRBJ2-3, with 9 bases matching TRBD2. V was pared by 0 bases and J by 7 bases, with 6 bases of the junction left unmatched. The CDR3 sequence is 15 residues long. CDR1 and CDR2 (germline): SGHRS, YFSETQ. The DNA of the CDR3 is TGCGCCAGCAGCTTGGGCGGGGGGGCCGGTAATACGCAGTATTTT. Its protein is CASSLGGGAGNTQYF.